The clone carrying this TCR beta chain was seen ten or more times. The target antigen is unknown. The data originate from a study of read filtering for tumor transcriptome and immune sequencing. The CDR3 length is 16 residues. Germline assignment: CDR1 SGHAT and CDR2 FQNNGV. J was trimmed by 2 bases and V by 1 base; bases with no gene match: 4. Sampling of bone marrow took place during active disease in every patient. Study results and limitations: Without single-read clonotypes, shared clonotype proportions correlated more between IR-seq and RNA-seq.

This library used roughly 370 ng RNA and molecular barcoded adaptors spanning alpha/delta and beta/gamma chains. MiXCR was run by TCRdb on the reads, yielding one entry per CDR3 protein. The sample holds roughly 59,000 distinct CDR3 sequences, approximately 19% seen once. The chain uses TRBV11-2 and TRBJ2-1; TRBD2 matches 8 bases. The sequence was obtained from a donor at least 40 years old with multiple myeloma. Sequences were obtained from a population of CD138-negative cells sorted from bone marrow. The CDR3 coding sequence is TGTGCCAGCAGCTTAGGTGACGGGGGGGCCTACAATGAGCAGTTCTTC. As protein: CASSLGDGGAYNEQFF.